Presented here are 4 T cell receptor beta chains from one specimen sequenced in a study of chemoradiotherapy in HPV16-positive cancers. Clones were sequenced by immunoSEQ multiplex PCR, and TCRdb holds only the in-frame ones, with some missing. The sample carries approximately 3,000 clones, 80% to 95% recorded once. The specimen comprised tumor tissue, sampled from a patient who underwent chemoradiotherapy. These TCRs come from a human donor with HPV-associated anogenital cancer.

The J gene is TRBJ1-6, the V gene TRBV5-1; no definite D call. Per germline, CDR1 SGHRS and CDR2 YFSETQ. V was trimmed by 0 bases and J by 8 bases, leaving 12 bases between them. This CDR3 has 15 residues. This CDR3 reads CASSLASVSDSPLHF. The CDR3 DNA is TGCGCCAGCAGCTTGGCTTCCGTTTCGGATTCACCCCTCCACTTT. The full variable domain, in which reference TRBV5-1 and TRBJ1-6 provide the parts outside the CDR3, is KAGVTQTPRYLIKTRGQQVTLSCSPISGHRSVSWYQQTPGQGLQFLFEYFSETQRNKGNFPGRFSGRQFSNSRSEMNVSTLELGDSALYLCASSLASVSDSPLHFGNGTRLTVT.

This chain joins TRBV14 and TRBJ1-2; tentatively, D is TRBD1 (5 bases). Trimming pared 4 bases from V and 7 bases from J, leaving 16 bases between. Germline lookup yields CDR1 SGHDN and CDR2 FVKESK. The CDR3 contains 14 residues. The CDR3 is CASSLGEGRRGYTF. The CDR3 bases are TGTGCCAGCAGCCTCGGAGAGGGGCGGCGTGGCTACACCTTC.

The genes are TRBV7-2 and TRBJ2-6, with TRBD1 matching 7 bases. The trim removed 4 bases at V and 4 bases at J, leaving 10 bases unmatched. The CDR3 length is 17 residues. Germline V gene lookup returns CDR1 SGHTA and CDR2 FQGNSA. CDR3 protein: CASSSDRALTGANVLTF. The CDR3 DNA is TGTGCCAGCAGCTCCGACAGGGCCCTGACAGGGGCCAACGTCCTGACTTTC.

This clone was counted a single time. This sequence joins TRBV27 and TRBJ2-3; D is perhaps TRBD1 (5 bases). Germline assignment: CDR1 MNHEY and CDR2 SMNVEV (reference sequence). V was pared by 7 bases and J by 8 bases, with 16 bases between. This CDR3 spans 13 amino acids. This chain's CDR3 is CASTQFTQGTQYF. The CDR3 region has the DNA TGTGCCAGCACGCAATTCACGCAGGGTACGCAGTATTTT.